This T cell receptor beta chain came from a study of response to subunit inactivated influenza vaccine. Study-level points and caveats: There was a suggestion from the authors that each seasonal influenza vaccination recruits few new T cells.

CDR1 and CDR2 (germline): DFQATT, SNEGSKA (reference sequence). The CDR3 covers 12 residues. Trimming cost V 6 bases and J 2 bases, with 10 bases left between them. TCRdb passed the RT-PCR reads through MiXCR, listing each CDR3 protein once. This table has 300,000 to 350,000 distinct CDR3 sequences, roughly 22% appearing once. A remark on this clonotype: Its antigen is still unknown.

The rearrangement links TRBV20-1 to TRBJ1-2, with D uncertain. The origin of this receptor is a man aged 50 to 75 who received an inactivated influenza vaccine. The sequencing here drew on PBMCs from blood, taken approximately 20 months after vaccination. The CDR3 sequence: CSAPIHNYGYTF. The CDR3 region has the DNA TGCAGTGCCCCTATCCACAACTATGGCTACACCTTC.